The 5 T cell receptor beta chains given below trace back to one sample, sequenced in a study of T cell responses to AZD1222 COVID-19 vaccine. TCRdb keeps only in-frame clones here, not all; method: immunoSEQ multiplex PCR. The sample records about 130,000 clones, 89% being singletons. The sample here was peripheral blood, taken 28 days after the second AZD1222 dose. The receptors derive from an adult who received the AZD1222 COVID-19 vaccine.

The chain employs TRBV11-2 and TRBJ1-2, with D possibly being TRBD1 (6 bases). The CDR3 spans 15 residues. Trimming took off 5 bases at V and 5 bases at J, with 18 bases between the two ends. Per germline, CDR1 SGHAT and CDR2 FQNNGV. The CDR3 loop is CASSSRTGSGYGYTF. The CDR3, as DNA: TGTGCCAGCAGCAGTAGAACAGGGTCTGGATATGGCTACACCTTC.

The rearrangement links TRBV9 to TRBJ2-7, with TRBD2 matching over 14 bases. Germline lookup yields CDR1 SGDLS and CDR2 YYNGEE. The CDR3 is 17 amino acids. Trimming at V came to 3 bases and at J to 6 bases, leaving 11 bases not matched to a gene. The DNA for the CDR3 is TGTGCCAGCAGCGAGACTAGCGGGGGGGCAGATAGCTCCGAGCAGTACTTC. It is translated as CASSETSGGADSSEQYF.

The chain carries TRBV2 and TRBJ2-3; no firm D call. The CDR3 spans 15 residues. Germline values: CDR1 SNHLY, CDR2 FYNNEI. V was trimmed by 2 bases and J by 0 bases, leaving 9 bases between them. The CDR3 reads CASSESYGSTDTQYF. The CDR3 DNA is TGTGCCAGCAGTGAATCGTACGGGAGCACAGATACGCAGTATTTT.

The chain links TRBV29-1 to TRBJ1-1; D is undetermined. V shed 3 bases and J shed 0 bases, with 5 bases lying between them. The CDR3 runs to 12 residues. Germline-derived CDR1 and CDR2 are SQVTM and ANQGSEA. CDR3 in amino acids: CSVDSMNTEAFF. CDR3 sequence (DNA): TGCAGCGTTGACAGCATGAACACTGAAGCTTTCTTT.

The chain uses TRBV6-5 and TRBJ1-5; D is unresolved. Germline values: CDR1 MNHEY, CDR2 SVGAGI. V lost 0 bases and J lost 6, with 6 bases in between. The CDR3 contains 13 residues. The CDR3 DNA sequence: TGTGCCAGCAGTTACTCGAGACGTCAGCCCCAGCATTTT. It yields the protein CASSYSRRQPQHF.